This TCR beta chain emerged from a study of T cells in women clearing cervical HPV infection. TCRdb keeps only in-frame clones here, not all; method: immunoSEQ multiplex PCR. Reported are 39,000 or so clones; the ten largest clones contain 6.4%. Trimming cost V 1 base and J 8 bases; bases outside gene matches: 19. Germline CDR1 KGHSH, CDR2 LQKENI. CDR3 size: 20 residues. Study observations and caveats: CIN3+ cases had significantly higher TCR richness than controls; evenness did not differ.

With respect to this clone: What it recognizes is unknown. The read ends 3 residues early relative to the CDR3; the germline J gene fills the gap.

The rearrangement links TRBV18 to TRBJ1-6; TRBD1 matches at 8 bases. The sequencing input was blood buffy coat. The source of this sequence is a woman aged 18 to 75 with a cervical HPV16 infection that either progressed to CIN3+ or cleared (not recorded which). This CDR3 is CASSPRQNGQGGGTYSPLHF. CDR3 DNA, as far as it was read: TGTGCCAGCTCACCACGCCAAAATGGACAGGGCGGAGGGACCTATTCACCC.